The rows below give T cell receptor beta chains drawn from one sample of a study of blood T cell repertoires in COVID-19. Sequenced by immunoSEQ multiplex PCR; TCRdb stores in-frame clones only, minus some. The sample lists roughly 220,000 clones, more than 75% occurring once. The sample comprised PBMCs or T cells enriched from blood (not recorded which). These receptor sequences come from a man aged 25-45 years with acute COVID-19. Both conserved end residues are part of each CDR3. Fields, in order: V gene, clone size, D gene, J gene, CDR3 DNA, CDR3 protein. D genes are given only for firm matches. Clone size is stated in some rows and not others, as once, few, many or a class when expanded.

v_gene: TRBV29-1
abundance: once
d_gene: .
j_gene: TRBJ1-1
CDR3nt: TGCAGCGTCTGTCGGGAGAACACTGAAGCTTTCTTT
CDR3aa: CSVCRENTEAFF

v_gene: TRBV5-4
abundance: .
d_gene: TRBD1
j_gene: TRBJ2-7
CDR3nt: TGTGCCAGCAGCTTCTCCGGGACAGGGGTTTCCTACGAGCAGTACTTC
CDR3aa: CASSFSGTGVSYEQYF

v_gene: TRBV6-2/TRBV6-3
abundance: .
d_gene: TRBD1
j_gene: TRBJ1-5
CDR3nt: TGTGCCAGCAGTCTGATGACAGGGATCAATCAGCCCCAGCATTTT
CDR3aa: CASSLMTGINQPQHF

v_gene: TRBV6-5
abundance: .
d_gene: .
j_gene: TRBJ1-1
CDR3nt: TGTGCCAGCATTCCCCGACCCGGGGTGAACACTGAAGCTTTCTTT
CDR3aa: CASIPRPGVNTEAFF

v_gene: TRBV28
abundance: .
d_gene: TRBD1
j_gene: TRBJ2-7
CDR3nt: TGTGCCAGCAGTTTAACCCAGGGGGTTCCCTACGAGCAGTACTTC
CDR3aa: CASSLTQGVPYEQYF

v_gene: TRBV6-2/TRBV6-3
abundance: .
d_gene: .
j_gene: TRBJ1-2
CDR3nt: TGTGCCAGCAGTTACCTCAGCGGGTCTGGCTATGGCTACACCTTC
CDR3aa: CASSYLSGSGYGYTF

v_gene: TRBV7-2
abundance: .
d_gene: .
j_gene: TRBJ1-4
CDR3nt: TGTGCCAGCAGCTTAGATCCGGCTAATGAAAAACTGTTTTTT
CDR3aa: CASSLDPANEKLFF

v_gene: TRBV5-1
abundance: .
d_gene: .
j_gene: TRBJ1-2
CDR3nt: TGCGCCAGCAGCTTGGATCAGGCTAACTATGGCTACACCTTC
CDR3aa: CASSLDQANYGYTF

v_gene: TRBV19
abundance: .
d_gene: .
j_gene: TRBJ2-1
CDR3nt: TGTGCCAGTAGTACAGGGAAACAACTTTACAATGAGCAGTTCTTC
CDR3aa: CASSTGKQLYNEQFF

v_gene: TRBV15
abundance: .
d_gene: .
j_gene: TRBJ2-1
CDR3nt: TGTGCCACCAGCAGAGATAAGGTCAGTATGCGGAATGAGCAGTTCTTC
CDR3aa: CATSRDKVSMRNEQFF

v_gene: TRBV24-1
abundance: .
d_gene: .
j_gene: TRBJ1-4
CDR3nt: TGTGCCACCAGTGATCCGGGCGGAGGCAGCGAAAAACTGTTTTTT
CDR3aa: CATSDPGGGSEKLFF

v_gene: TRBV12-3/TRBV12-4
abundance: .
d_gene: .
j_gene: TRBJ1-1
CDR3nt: TGTGCCAGCGGCAGGGGAGACACCACTGAAGCTTTCTTT
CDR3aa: CASGRGDTTEAFF

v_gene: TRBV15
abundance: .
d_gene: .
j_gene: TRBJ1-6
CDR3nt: TGTGCCACCAGCAGACAGGGCAGCTCCTATAATTCACCCCTCCACTTT
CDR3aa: CATSRQGSSYNSPLHF

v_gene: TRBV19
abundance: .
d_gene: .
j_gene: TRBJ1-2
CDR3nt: TGTGCCAGTCTGAGGGTGGGCAGCTCCACGGATGGCTACACCTTC
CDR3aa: CASLRVGSSTDGYTF

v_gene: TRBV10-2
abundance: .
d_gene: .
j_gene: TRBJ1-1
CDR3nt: TGCGCCAGCAGTGACCCTCGGAGGGGAACTGAAGCTTTCTTT
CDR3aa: CASSDPRRGTEAFF

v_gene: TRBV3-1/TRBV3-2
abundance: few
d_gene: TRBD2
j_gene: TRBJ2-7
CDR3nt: TGTGCCAGCAGCCCTACTAGCGGGGGATACTACGAGCAGTACTTC
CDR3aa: CASSPTSGGYYEQYF

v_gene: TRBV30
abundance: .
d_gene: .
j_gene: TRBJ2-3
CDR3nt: TGTGCCTGTAAACTGGGGCCAGATACGCAGTATTTT
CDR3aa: CACKLGPDTQYF

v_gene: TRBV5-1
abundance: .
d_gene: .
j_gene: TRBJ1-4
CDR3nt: TGCGCCAGCAGCTTAACCAAGGGGGATTCCTTTGAAAAACTGTTTTTT
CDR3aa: CASSLTKGDSFEKLFF

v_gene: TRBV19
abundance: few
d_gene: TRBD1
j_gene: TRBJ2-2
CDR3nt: TGTGCCAGTAGTATACCGGGACAGGGCGGGCTGTTTTTT
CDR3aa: CASSIPGQGGLFF

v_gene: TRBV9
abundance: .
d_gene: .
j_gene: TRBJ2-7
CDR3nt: TGTGCCAGCAGCCGCAATCTGGACAGTCTCTACGAGCAGTACTTC
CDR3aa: CASSRNLDSLYEQYF

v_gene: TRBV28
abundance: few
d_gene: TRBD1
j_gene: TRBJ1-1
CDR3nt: TGTGCCAGCAGGACAGGGGGTTTTTACACTGAAGCTTTCTTT
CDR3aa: CASRTGGFYTEAFF

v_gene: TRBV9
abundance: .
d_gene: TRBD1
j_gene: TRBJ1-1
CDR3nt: TGTGCCAGCGGATCAGGGGGCGTGAACACTGAAGCTTTCTTT
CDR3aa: CASGSGGVNTEAFF

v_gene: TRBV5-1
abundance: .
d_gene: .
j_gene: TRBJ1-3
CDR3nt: TGCGCCAGCAGCTTGGATGGAGAAGGAAACACCATATATTTT
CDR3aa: CASSLDGEGNTIYF